These 32 T cell receptor beta chains originate from one sample sequenced in a study of radiotherapy plus CTLA-4 blockade in lung cancer. Only in-frame clones appear in the TCRdb table, and some are missing; sequencing was by immunoSEQ multiplex PCR. The sample lists tens of thousands of clones, less than 85% seen once, with 0.79% in the top ten. The sample was peripheral blood, taken from a patient treated with radiotherapy plus ipilimumab. All receptors derive from a human donor with non-small cell lung cancer who had stable disease on radiotherapy plus ipilimumab.

The J gene is TRBJ2-7, the V gene TRBV6-1; D remains unclear. CDR3 length: 14 residues. The V and J ends lost 5 bases and 3 bases respectively, with 14 bases between them. Germline V CDR1 and CDR2: MNHNS, SASEGT. DNA for the CDR3: TGTGCCAGCAGTCTTGGAAGGCTAAACTACGAGCAGTACTTC. This gives the protein CASSLGRLNYEQYF.

The J gene is TRBJ1-6, the V gene TRBV6-5, with D perhaps matching TRBD1 (5 bases). The CDR3 runs to 16 residues. Trimming pared 2 bases from V and 5 bases from J, leaving 13 bases between. The germline V gene has CDR1 MNHEY and CDR2 SVGAGI. The CDR3 loop is CASSYGSGSDNSPLHF. CDR3 in DNA: TGTGCCAGCAGTTACGGATCAGGGTCCGATAATTCACCCCTCCACTTT.

The CDR3 region is CASSFGRTLHGDTQYF. The CDR3 DNA follows: TGTGCCAGCAGCTTCGGTCGGACTCTCCACGGGGATACGCAGTATTTT. The gene calls are TRBV7-9 and TRBJ2-3, with D perhaps matching TRBD2 (5 bases). The CDR3 runs to 16 residues. V lost 3 bases to trimming and J lost 6 bases, with 19 bases between them. Germline CDR1 reads SEHNR; CDR2 reads FQNEAQ (reference sequence).

This chain links TRBV27 with TRBJ1-2, with D possibly TRBD1 on 6 matching bases. V lost 6 bases, J lost 8 bases, and 19 bases lay in between. Germline loops: CDR1 MNHEY, CDR2 SMNVEV (reference sequence). The CDR3 is 14 residues long. The CDR3 DNA is TGTGCCAGCAGACCTAGGGGGACACCAAGCGGCTACACCTTC. Translation gives CASRPRGTPSGYTF.

The chain couples TRBV28 to TRBJ2-7, with TRBD2 identical over 7 bases. Looked up from germline, CDR1 is MDHEN and CDR2 is SYDVKM. V lost 6 bases to trimming and J lost 4 bases; unmatched junction nucleotides: 12. CDR3 length: 15 residues. In nucleotides, the CDR3 is TGTGCCAGCAGGTGGGGGGGAGGGGCGAGATACGAGCAGTACTTC. As protein: CASRWGGGARYEQYF. The full variable domain, with the rest looked up from reference TRBV28 and TRBJ2-7, is DVKVTQSSRYLVKRTGEKVFLECVQDMDHENMFWYRQDPGLGLRLIYFSYDVKMKEKGDIPEGYSVSREKKERFSLILESASTNQTSMYLCASRWGGGARYEQYFGPGTRLTVT.

The chain combines TRBV7-9 with TRBJ2-1; 7 nucleotides align to TRBD1. Germline CDR1 SEHNR, CDR2 FQNEAQ (reference sequence). This CDR3 spans 14 amino acids. V was pared by 8 bases and J by 4 bases, with 8 bases of the junction left unmatched. The CDR3 sequence is CASRGQSQYNEQFF. CDR3 nucleotides: TGTGCCAGCCGGGGACAGAGCCAATACAATGAGCAGTTCTTC.

V gene TRBV28 combines with J gene TRBJ2-3, with D possibly being TRBD2 (6 bases). This CDR3 spans 13 amino acids. V was trimmed by 7 bases and J by 1 base, leaving 9 bases between them. CDR1 and CDR2 (germline): MDHEN, SYDVKM. CDR3 DNA sequence: TGTGCCAGCATCCCGGGGGGCACAGATACGCAGTATTTT. It codes for CASIPGGTDTQYF.

The chain carries TRBV7-3 and TRBJ2-5; perhaps TRBD1 as D (6 bases). Germline V gene data show CDR1 as SGHTA and CDR2 as FQGTGA. V lost 0 bases and J 5 bases, leaving 10 bases between the germline ends. The CDR3 has 14 amino acids. The CDR3 is CASSLTQGRETQYF. Written as DNA, the CDR3 is TGTGCCAGCAGCTTAACACAGGGCCGGGAGACCCAGTACTTC.

This chain connects TRBV7-9 to TRBJ2-7, with TRBD2 matching 9 bases. The germline CDR1 and CDR2 sequences are SEHNR and FQNEAQ (reference sequence). This CDR3 is built from 13 residues. J lost 6 bases, V lost 5 bases, and 5 bases had no gene match. The CDR3 coding sequence is TGTGCCAGCAGCCCGCTACTAGCGGGCGAGCAGTACTTC. Protein product: CASSPLLAGEQYF.

This sequence joins TRBV9 and TRBJ2-2; weak D call: TRBD1 (6 bases). Per germline, CDR1 SGDLS and CDR2 YYNGEE. This CDR3 comprises 16 residues. Trimming stripped 3 bases from V and 2 bases from J, with 14 bases between. The CDR3 region has the DNA TGTGCCAGCAGCGGTTTACAGGGTCCTAACACCGGGGAGCTGTTTTTT. Translating it yields CASSGLQGPNTGELFF.

The chain combines TRBV27 with TRBJ1-3; D gene uncertain. Trimming shortened V by 5 bases and J by 4 bases, and 9 bases separated the two germline ends. The CDR3 covers 13 residues. Germline lookup yields CDR1 MNHEY and CDR2 SMNVEV (reference sequence). The CDR3 here is CASSTPGGNTIYF. The DNA for the CDR3 is TGTGCCAGCAGTACCCCGGGGGGAAACACCATATATTTT.

The rearrangement links TRBV11-2 to TRBJ1-1, with D tentatively TRBD1 (5 bases). CDR3 length: 14 residues. The V end lost 3 bases, the J end lost 2 bases, and 10 bases lay between the germline ends. CDR1 and CDR2 (germline): SGHAT, FQNNGV. The CDR3 sequence: CASSFAGTNTEAFF. For the CDR3, the DNA is TGTGCCAGCAGCTTTGCAGGGACTAACACTGAAGCTTTCTTT.

The V and J genes are TRBV5-1 and TRBJ2-2; a possible D gene is TRBD1 (5 bases). Germline V gene sequence: CDR1 SGHRS, CDR2 YFSETQ. The CDR3 contains 17 residues. V was pared by 0 bases and J by 2 bases, with 14 bases between. The CDR3 DNA is TGCGCCAGCAGCTTGGATCGTGGCAGGGATAACACCGGGGAGCTGTTTTTT. It translates to CASSLDRGRDNTGELFF. The full variable domain, completed using reference TRBV5-1 and TRBJ2-2, is KAGVTQTPRYLIKTRGQQVTLSCSPISGHRSVSWYQQTPGQGLQFLFEYFSETQRNKGNFPGRFSGRQFSNSRSEMNVSTLELGDSALYLCASSLDRGRDNTGELFFGEGSRLTVL.

The rearrangement links TRBV28 to TRBJ2-1, with 8 bases aligning to TRBD2. J lost 4 bases, V lost 6 bases, and 5 bases had no gene match. Germline V gives CDR1 MDHEN, CDR2 SYDVKM. The CDR3 is 14 residues long. CDR3 sequence: CASRKGLEYNEQFF. The CDR3 coding sequence is TGTGCCAGCAGAAAGGGACTAGAGTACAATGAGCAGTTCTTC.

The chain uses TRBV28 and TRBJ2-7; possibly TRBD1 for D (6 bases). The germline V and J ends were trimmed by 5 bases and 2 bases, with 16 bases remaining between them. The CDR3 runs 15 residues. CDR1 is MDHEN, CDR2 SYDVKM, per germline. The CDR3 nucleotides are TGTGCCAGCAGTCCCACCCCCCAGGGGCCCTACGAGCAGTACTTC. It specifies CASSPTPQGPYEQYF. Variable domain in full (rest from reference TRBV28 and TRBJ2-7): DVKVTQSSRYLVKRTGEKVFLECVQDMDHENMFWYRQDPGLGLRLIYFSYDVKMKEKGDIPEGYSVSREKKERFSLILESASTNQTSMYLCASSPTPQGPYEQYFGPGTRLTVT.

This clone has only one observation. The chain combines TRBV5-8 with TRBJ2-7; a possible D gene is TRBD1 (5 bases). V lost 0 bases to trimming and J lost 2 bases, with 12 bases between them. Germline CDR1 and CDR2: SGHTS and YDEGEE. CDR3 size: 15 residues. CDR3 sequence (DNA): TGTGCCAGCAGCTTGGTGGACAACGCGGCCTACGAGCAGTACTTC. Translating gives CASSLVDNAAYEQYF. Variable domain in full (rest from reference TRBV5-8 and TRBJ2-7): EAGVTQSPTHLIKTRGQQATLRCSPISGHTSVYWYQQALGLGLQFLLWYDEGEERNRGNFPPRFSGRQFPNYSSELNVNALELEDSALYLCASSLVDNAAYEQYFGPGTRLTVT.

The J gene is TRBJ2-6, the V gene TRBV6-1; D is unresolved. Trimming left V 5 bases short and J 2 bases short, with 10 bases between. The V gene's germline CDR1 is MNHNS and CDR2 SASEGT. There are 15 residues in the CDR3. CDR3 amino acids: CASSRQVTGANVLTF. The CDR3 nucleotides are TGTGCCAGCAGTCGACAAGTAACTGGGGCCAACGTCCTGACTTTC.

This clone is a singleton in its sample. This chain uses TRBV10-3 with TRBJ2-7, with D possibly being TRBD2 (6 bases). Germline-derived CDR1 and CDR2 are ENHRY and SYGVKD. V lost 4 bases, J lost 7 bases, and 20 bases lay in between. The CDR3 has 15 amino acids. The CDR3 protein is CAISASASDPWEQYF. In DNA, the CDR3 is TGTGCCATCAGTGCGTCAGCTAGCGACCCCTGGGAGCAGTACTTC.

This clone was counted once. The genes are TRBV5-1 and TRBJ1-2; 10 nucleotides align to TRBD1. The J segment lost 8 bases and the V segment lost 4 bases, leaving 11 bases of the junction unmatched. The CDR3 loop spans 15 amino acids. CDR1 SGHRS and CDR2 YFSETQ come from the germline V gene. The CDR3 bases are TGCGCCAGCAGCCCCCCGGGACAGGGGACAGAAGGCTACACCTTC. Residues: CASSPPGQGTEGYTF.

The V gene is TRBV21-1, the J gene TRBJ1-6. TRBV21-1 is marked as a pseudogene. The CDR3 runs to 21 residues. CDR3 sequence (DNA): TGTGCCAGCAGCAAACCGGTGGACTGTTACCCGCGCGGGGGTGAGAATTCACCCCTCCACTTT. It encodes CASSKPVDCYPRGGENSPLHF.

The genes are TRBV5-6 and TRBJ2-1; TRBD1 might be the D (6 bases). Germline CDR1 is SGHDT and CDR2 is YYEEEE. V gave up 4 bases and J gave up 5 bases, with 16 bases separating them. The CDR3 spans 15 residues. CDR3 nucleotide sequence: TGTGCCAGCAGCGTCCCAAGGGGGAGAGACAATGAGCAGTTCTTC. Protein product: CASSVPRGRDNEQFF.

The chain links TRBV28 to TRBJ1-1; tentative D call: TRBD1 (5 bases). Trimming cost V 3 bases and J 1 base, with 6 bases left between them. The CDR3 consists of 13 residues. Germline values: CDR1 MDHEN, CDR2 SYDVKM. The CDR3 sequence is CASSLGENTEAFF. The CDR3 bases are TGTGCCAGCAGTTTGGGGGAGAACACTGAAGCTTTCTTT.

This clone was found once. The chain is built from TRBV7-2 and TRBJ2-2; D perhaps matches TRBD2 (5 bases). The V and J ends lost 2 bases and 6 bases respectively, with 16 bases between them. Germline CDR1 reads SGHTA; CDR2 reads FQGNSA. The CDR3 runs to 16 residues. The CDR3 protein is CASSLSSRVASGELFF. CDR3 nucleotide sequence: TGTGCCAGCAGCTTAAGCTCGCGGGTTGCGTCCGGGGAGCTGTTTTTT.

The chain has TRBV5-4 and TRBJ2-3, with D possibly called TRBD1 or TRBD2 (6 bases each). Germline loops: CDR1 SGHNT, CDR2 YYREEE (reference sequence). The CDR3 contains 15 residues. Trimming took off 6 bases at V and 6 bases at J, with 20 bases between the two ends. CDR3 residues: CASTLGGGWRDTQYF. CDR3 nucleotide sequence: TGTGCCAGCACCCTCGGAGGGGGTTGGAGGGATACGCAGTATTTT.

V usage is TRBV19 and J usage is TRBJ2-7; weak D call: TRBD1 (5 bases). The ends were cut back, 3 bases at V and 6 bases at J, with 21 bases in the middle. Germline V gene data show CDR1 as LNHDA and CDR2 as SQIVND (reference sequence). This CDR3 comprises 16 residues. The CDR3, as DNA: TGTGCCAGTAGTATTGGTAGTGGCAGGGCGTTGGGCGAGCAGTACTTC. Protein: CASSIGSGRALGEQYF.

In this sample, this clone turned up once. This sequence joins TRBV6-5 and TRBJ2-4; D not certain. The germline V gene encodes CDR1 MNHEY and CDR2 SVGAGI. This CDR3 spans 11 amino acids. Trimming took off 6 bases at V and 5 bases at J, with 5 bases between the two ends. DNA of the CDR3: TGTGCCAGCAGAAGGGAAAACATTCAGTACTTC. Translated: CASRRENIQYF.

The chain couples TRBV9 to TRBJ2-1; TRBD2 matches 10 bases. Losses at the gene ends were 4 bases for V and 7 bases for J; bases not matched to a gene: 5. This CDR3 region has 14 residues. In germline, CDR1 is SGDLS, CDR2 YYNGEE. The CDR3, as DNA: TGTGCCAGCAGCCCCCGGACTAGCGGTAATGAGCAGTTCTTC. Its translation: CASSPRTSGNEQFF.

The chain links TRBV5-1 to TRBJ1-1; 7 positions agree with TRBD1. V gave up 4 bases and J gave up 2 bases; unmatched junction bases: 11. The CDR3 runs 16 residues. Per the germline V gene, CDR1 is SGHRS and CDR2 is YFSETQ. CDR3 sequence (DNA): TGCGCCAGCAGCCGGGTGAGGGGGCCTATTAACACTGAAGCTTTCTTT. It is translated as CASSRVRGPINTEAFF.

The genes are TRBV7-6 and TRBJ1-5; the D gene is possibly TRBD1 (6 bases). From germline, CDR1 is SGHVS and CDR2 FNYEAQ. CDR3 length: 13 amino acids. V gave up 5 bases and J gave up 4 bases, with 9 bases separating them. The CDR3 region is CASSPDSNQPQHF. CDR3 in DNA: TGTGCCAGCAGCCCGGACAGTAATCAGCCCCAGCATTTT.

This clone showed up just a few times. The rearrangement uses TRBV28 and TRBJ2-3; 15 positions agree with TRBD2. V lost 2 bases, J lost 0 bases, and 3 bases stayed unmatched. The V gene's germline CDR1 is MDHEN and CDR2 SYDVKM. This CDR3 comprises 18 residues. In nucleotides, the CDR3 is TGTGCCAGCAGTTTAGGGACTAGCGGGGGGTCGAGCACAGATACGCAGTATTTT. It yields the protein CASSLGTSGGSSTDTQYF.

This clone was detected a few times. The chain joins TRBV18 to TRBJ1-3, with TRBD1 identical over 7 bases. The CDR3 length is 15 residues. Germline V lookup: CDR1 KGHSH, CDR2 LQKENI. With V trimmed by 6 bases and J by 2 bases, 7 bases remained unmatched. The chain's CDR3 is CASSTGIGTGNTIYF. In DNA, the CDR3 is TGTGCCAGCTCGACAGGGATCGGAACTGGAAACACCATATATTTT.

The J gene is TRBJ2-7, the V gene TRBV2; D possibly corresponds to TRBD1 (6 bases). Per the germline V gene, CDR1 is SNHLY and CDR2 is FYNNEI. The V and J ends lost 1 base and 2 bases respectively, with 12 bases between them. The CDR3 is 15 residues long. The CDR3 nucleotides read TGTGCCAGCAGTGAAGGGGGCAGGGGAACCTACGAGCAGTACTTC. Translation: CASSEGGRGTYEQYF.